This TCR beta chain is drawn from a study of T cells in localized non-small cell lung cancer. Overall study results and limits: Heterogeneity cannot be ruled out, as sequencing used one tumor region only. Clonality peaked in uninvolved adjacent lung rather than tumor. There were a median 57 of the top 100 tumor clones appearing in adjacent lung.

This table comes from immunoSEQ multiplex PCR, and its TCRdb copy is limited to in-frame clones, with some not included. The sample consists of around 130,000 clones, roughly 90% of them appearing once. Points on this clone: Its antigen is unknown.

This CDR3 region has 13 residues. Germline loops: CDR1 MNHNS, CDR2 SASEGT. Trimming cost V 1 base and J 7 bases, with 5 bases left between them. Sequenced here: peripheral blood, sampled before any cancer treatment. This clonotype originated in a female donor aged 60 or older with stage I lung adenocarcinoma. J is TRBJ1-6 and V is TRBV6-1; D call uncertain. In DNA form, the CDR3 reads TGTGCCAGCAGTGAAGGCAGGAATTCACCCCTCCACTTT. This gives the protein CASSEGRNSPLHF.